These T cell receptor beta chains were read from a single sample in a study of OX40 agonist ivuxolimab in advanced cancers. The protocol was immunoSEQ multiplex PCR, while the TCRdb copy is restricted to in-frame clones and leaves out a portion. The sample consists of approximately 61,000 clones, about 90% of them appearing once. The material sequenced was CD4+ or CD8+ T cells sorted from blood, taken in a trial of the OX40 agonist ivuxolimab. The receptors stem from an adult with an advanced solid tumor such as melanoma, head and neck, liver or kidney cancer. Both conserved end residues are part of each CDR3. D genes are given only for firm matches. The size entry is marked missing in some rows and otherwise reads once, few, many or a size class.

v_call: TRBV18; j_call: TRBJ1-4; d_call: NA; clone_size: NA; cdr3_nt: TGTGCCAGCTCACAACAGGGACACACGCTTACTGAAAAACTGTTTTTT; cdr3_aa: CASSQQGHTLTEKLFF
v_call: TRBV5-5; j_call: TRBJ1-1; d_call: NA; clone_size: NA; cdr3_nt: TGTGCCAGCAGCTCTGGGGGGCACACTGAAGCTTTCTTT; cdr3_aa: CASSSGGHTEAFF
v_call: TRBV6-5; j_call: TRBJ1-1; d_call: TRBD1; clone_size: NA; cdr3_nt: TGTGCCAGCAGCCGACAGGGCATGAACACTGAAGCTTTCTTT; cdr3_aa: CASSRQGMNTEAFF
v_call: TRBV5-1; j_call: TRBJ2-7; d_call: TRBD2; clone_size: NA; cdr3_nt: TGCGCCAGCAGCTTGTGGACACGGGGGGACGAGCAGTACTTC; cdr3_aa: CASSLWTRGDEQYF
v_call: TRBV27; j_call: TRBJ1-1; d_call: NA; clone_size: NA; cdr3_nt: TGTGCCAGCAGTTACCGGACAGAGTTTGAAGCTTTCTTT; cdr3_aa: CASSYRTEFEAFF
v_call: TRBV18; j_call: TRBJ2-7; d_call: TRBD1; clone_size: NA; cdr3_nt: TGTGCCAGCTCACTGGGACAGGGAACCTACGAGCAGTACTTC; cdr3_aa: CASSLGQGTYEQYF
v_call: TRBV5-8; j_call: TRBJ2-3; d_call: TRBD2; clone_size: NA; cdr3_nt: TGTGCCAGCAGCCCGCCGGGACTAGGGGATGCAGATACGCAGTATTTT; cdr3_aa: CASSPPGLGDADTQYF
v_call: TRBV5-1; j_call: TRBJ2-7; d_call: TRBD2; clone_size: NA; cdr3_nt: TGCGCCAGCAGCTTGGGTGCTAGCGGTTTCTACGAGCAGTACTTC; cdr3_aa: CASSLGASGFYEQYF
v_call: TRBV19; j_call: TRBJ1-1; d_call: NA; clone_size: NA; cdr3_nt: TGTGCCAGTAGTATACCGACCGGGACAATGAACACTGAAGCTTTCTTT; cdr3_aa: CASSIPTGTMNTEAFF
v_call: TRBV5-1; j_call: TRBJ2-2; d_call: TRBD2; clone_size: NA; cdr3_nt: TGCGCCAGCAGCTTGGAAGCACTAGCGGGAGGGGTCACCGGGGAGCTGTTTTTT; cdr3_aa: CASSLEALAGGVTGELFF
v_call: TRBV10-1; j_call: TRBJ1-3; d_call: NA; clone_size: many; cdr3_nt: TGCGCCAGCAGTGAGGGACATCGCTCTGGAAACACCATATATTTT; cdr3_aa: CASSEGHRSGNTIYF
v_call: TRBV2; j_call: TRBJ1-1; d_call: NA; clone_size: NA; cdr3_nt: TGTGCCAGCAGTCTCACCCAGAGGAACACTGAAGCTTTCTTT; cdr3_aa: CASSLTQRNTEAFF
v_call: TRBV5-4; j_call: TRBJ2-1; d_call: TRBD1; clone_size: NA; cdr3_nt: TGTGCCAGCAGCTTGTACCCGGGACAGAGCTCCTACAATGAGCAGTTCTTC; cdr3_aa: CASSLYPGQSSYNEQFF
v_call: TRBV5-4; j_call: TRBJ2-5; d_call: NA; clone_size: NA; cdr3_nt: TGTGCCAGCAGCTTGGCCTCCCGGACCGCGACCCAGTACTTC; cdr3_aa: CASSLASRTATQYF
v_call: TRBV2; j_call: TRBJ2-5; d_call: TRBD1; clone_size: once; cdr3_nt: TGTGCCAGCAGTGAAGCGGGGACAGGCCGCCAAGAGACCCAGTACTTC; cdr3_aa: CASSEAGTGRQETQYF
v_call: TRBV19; j_call: TRBJ2-2; d_call: NA; clone_size: NA; cdr3_nt: TGTGCCCTTCAGGGGTCCGGCACCGGGGAGCTGTTTTTT; cdr3_aa: CALQGSGTGELFF
v_call: TRBV5-4; j_call: TRBJ2-5; d_call: NA; clone_size: NA; cdr3_nt: TGTGCCAGCAGCCGAATCTTTGCGGGGGCCCGTGGGAAGACCCAGTACTTC; cdr3_aa: CASSRIFAGARGKTQYF
v_call: TRBV5-4; j_call: TRBJ2-3; d_call: NA; clone_size: NA; cdr3_nt: TGTGCCAGCAGCGCGGGACAGTCGGGCGGAGATACGCAGTATTTT; cdr3_aa: CASSAGQSGGDTQYF
v_call: TRBV27; j_call: TRBJ1-1; d_call: NA; clone_size: NA; cdr3_nt: TGTGCCAGCAGTTTATCTCCGCATATGAACACTGAAGCTTTCTTT; cdr3_aa: CASSLSPHMNTEAFF
v_call: TRBV7-8; j_call: TRBJ2-3; d_call: TRBD1; clone_size: NA; cdr3_nt: TGTGCCAGCAGCTCCCGACGGGGACAGGGGTGGACAGATACGCAGTATTTT; cdr3_aa: CASSSRRGQGWTDTQYF
v_call: TRBV20-1; j_call: TRBJ2-3; d_call: NA; clone_size: NA; cdr3_nt: TGCAGTGCTAAAGTTGAGGATACGCAGTATTTT; cdr3_aa: CSAKVEDTQYF
v_call: TRBV28; j_call: TRBJ2-1; d_call: TRBD2; clone_size: NA; cdr3_nt: TGTGCCAGCAGTGAACTAGCGGGCGTTTACAATGAGCAGTTCTTC; cdr3_aa: CASSELAGVYNEQFF
v_call: TRBV5-4; j_call: TRBJ2-7; d_call: TRBD1; clone_size: NA; cdr3_nt: TGTGCCAGCAGTCGACAGGGGGCAGGGGAGCAGTACTTC; cdr3_aa: CASSRQGAGEQYF
v_call: TRBV6-5; j_call: TRBJ1-4; d_call: NA; clone_size: NA; cdr3_nt: TGTGCCAGCAGTTACTCCAGGGGTAGAAGGGAAAAACTGTTTTTT; cdr3_aa: CASSYSRGRREKLFF
v_call: TRBV10-3; j_call: TRBJ2-1; d_call: NA; clone_size: NA; cdr3_nt: TGTGCCATCAGTGAGGGGGAAGGGGGGTACCCCAATGAGCAGTTCTTC; cdr3_aa: CAISEGEGGYPNEQFF
v_call: TRBV30; j_call: TRBJ2-1; d_call: TRBD2; clone_size: few; cdr3_nt: TGTGCCTGGAAGCGGGAGTACGGCGATGAGCAGTTCTTC; cdr3_aa: CAWKREYGDEQFF
v_call: TRBV7-3; j_call: TRBJ2-1; d_call: TRBD2; clone_size: NA; cdr3_nt: TGTGCCAGCAGCCCCCTCGGTGTTAGCGGGGGGCCCAATGAGCAGTTCTTC; cdr3_aa: CASSPLGVSGGPNEQFF
v_call: TRBV10-2; j_call: TRBJ2-3; d_call: NA; clone_size: NA; cdr3_nt: TGCGCCAGCAGTGCAAACATAGATACGCAGTATTTT; cdr3_aa: CASSANIDTQYF
v_call: TRBV15; j_call: TRBJ2-7; d_call: NA; clone_size: NA; cdr3_nt: TGTGCCACCAGCAGAGCGTCGGGGGCCTACGAGCAGTACTTC; cdr3_aa: CATSRASGAYEQYF
v_call: TRBV19; j_call: TRBJ2-3; d_call: TRBD2; clone_size: NA; cdr3_nt: TGTGCCAGTACCCCTTCTGGGGGAGGGCCTATGGGCACAGATACGCAGTATTTT; cdr3_aa: CASTPSGGGPMGTDTQYF
v_call: TRBV6-6; j_call: TRBJ2-3; d_call: NA; clone_size: NA; cdr3_nt: TGTGCCAGCGGAAGGGCGGGAACTATAGATACGCAGTATTTT; cdr3_aa: CASGRAGTIDTQYF
v_call: TRBV2; j_call: TRBJ1-3; d_call: NA; clone_size: NA; cdr3_nt: TGTGCCAGCAGTGGGCAGATAACCTCTGGAAACACCATATATTTT; cdr3_aa: CASSGQITSGNTIYF
v_call: TRBV11-2; j_call: TRBJ1-2; d_call: NA; clone_size: once; cdr3_nt: TGTGCCAGCAGCCCACAGGGAAACTATGGCTACACCTTC; cdr3_aa: CASSPQGNYGYTF
v_call: TRBV10-1; j_call: TRBJ2-5; d_call: NA; clone_size: NA; cdr3_nt: TGCGCCAGCAGTGAGTCGACAGGCGGGGAGACCCAGTACTTC; cdr3_aa: CASSESTGGETQYF
v_call: TRBV7-2; j_call: TRBJ2-3; d_call: NA; clone_size: NA; cdr3_nt: TGTGCCAGCAGCTTCCGGGACAAGAGAAGCACAGATACGCAGTATTTT; cdr3_aa: CASSFRDKRSTDTQYF
v_call: TRBV28; j_call: TRBJ1-2; d_call: TRBD1; clone_size: NA; cdr3_nt: TGTGCCAGCAGTCTGACAGGGAACTATGGCTACACCTTC; cdr3_aa: CASSLTGNYGYTF
v_call: TRBV9; j_call: TRBJ1-1; d_call: TRBD1; clone_size: NA; cdr3_nt: TGTGCCAGCAGCCTCCAGGAGGGGACAGGGGCCCTTAACACTGAAGCTTTCTTT; cdr3_aa: CASSLQEGTGALNTEAFF
v_call: TRBV4-3; j_call: TRBJ1-6; d_call: NA; clone_size: NA; cdr3_nt: TGCGCCAGCAGCCAAGACGGGACACTTAATTCACCCCTCCACTTT; cdr3_aa: CASSQDGTLNSPLHF
v_call: TRBV7-2; j_call: TRBJ1-5; d_call: NA; clone_size: NA; cdr3_nt: NA; cdr3_aa: CASSSSDRVNQPQHF
v_call: TRBV25-1; j_call: TRBJ2-1; d_call: NA; clone_size: NA; cdr3_nt: TGTGCCAGCAGTGGAGAGGGGGGGGCCGATGAGCAGTTCTTC; cdr3_aa: CASSGEGGADEQFF
v_call: TRBV19; j_call: TRBJ1-1; d_call: NA; clone_size: NA; cdr3_nt: TGTGCCAGTAGCCCAGACAGGATGAACACTGAAGCTTTCTTT; cdr3_aa: CASSPDRMNTEAFF
v_call: TRBV14; j_call: TRBJ2-1; d_call: TRBD2; clone_size: NA; cdr3_nt: TGTGCCAGCACGCCGGGGAGGGCCTACAATGAGCAGTTCTTC; cdr3_aa: CASTPGRAYNEQFF
v_call: TRBV11-2; j_call: TRBJ2-3; d_call: NA; clone_size: few; cdr3_nt: TGTGCCAGCAGCTTAGTCGCAGATACGCAGTATTTT; cdr3_aa: CASSLVADTQYF
v_call: TRBV5-1; j_call: TRBJ2-7; d_call: TRBD1; clone_size: NA; cdr3_nt: TGCGCCAGCAGCCTCGACAGGGGGCGCGACGAGCAGTACTTC; cdr3_aa: CASSLDRGRDEQYF
v_call: TRBV28; j_call: TRBJ1-5; d_call: NA; clone_size: once; cdr3_nt: TGTGCCAGCAGGGCTACAGGGAACAATCAGCCCCAGCATTTT; cdr3_aa: CASRATGNNQPQHF
v_call: TRBV11-3; j_call: TRBJ1-1; d_call: NA; clone_size: NA; cdr3_nt: TGTGCCAGCAGCTTTGGGTGGGGCGAAGCTTTCTTT; cdr3_aa: CASSFGWGEAFF
v_call: TRBV11-2; j_call: TRBJ2-3; d_call: TRBD2; clone_size: NA; cdr3_nt: TGTGCCAGCAGCTTCCTAGCGGGGTATAGCACAGATACGCAGTATTTT; cdr3_aa: CASSFLAGYSTDTQYF
v_call: TRBV6-5; j_call: TRBJ2-7; d_call: NA; clone_size: once; cdr3_nt: TGTGCCAGCAGGTACGAGGGGCTCGAGCAGTACTTC; cdr3_aa: CASRYEGLEQYF
v_call: TRBV5-1; j_call: TRBJ1-4; d_call: NA; clone_size: few; cdr3_nt: TGCGCCAGCAGCTTGGGGGCAGGGACTGAAAAACTGTTTTTT; cdr3_aa: CASSLGAGTEKLFF
v_call: TRBV29-1; j_call: TRBJ1-3; d_call: NA; clone_size: NA; cdr3_nt: TGCAGCGTTGAAGGGGACTCCGGGGGAAGAAACACCATATATTTT; cdr3_aa: CSVEGDSGGRNTIYF
v_call: TRBV7-2; j_call: TRBJ2-7; d_call: NA; clone_size: NA; cdr3_nt: TGTGCCAGCAGCTTATTGGGTCAGCGGAATGGGGAGCAGTACTTC; cdr3_aa: CASSLLGQRNGEQYF
v_call: TRBV7-2; j_call: TRBJ1-2; d_call: NA; clone_size: NA; cdr3_nt: TGTGCCAGCAGCCCGTTAGCTCGGGTTGGTTACACCTTC; cdr3_aa: CASSPLARVGYTF
v_call: TRBV13; j_call: TRBJ1-3; d_call: NA; clone_size: NA; cdr3_nt: TGTGCCAGCAGCTTAGCGGTTGGAATAGCTGGAAACACCATATATTTT; cdr3_aa: CASSLAVGIAGNTIYF
v_call: TRBV18; j_call: TRBJ2-7; d_call: TRBD1; clone_size: NA; cdr3_nt: TGTGCCAGCTCATCGGGACAGGGCACCTACGAGCAGTACTTC; cdr3_aa: CASSSGQGTYEQYF
v_call: TRBV11-2; j_call: TRBJ2-6; d_call: NA; clone_size: NA; cdr3_nt: TGTGCCAGCAGCTTGATCTCTGGGGCCAACGTCCTGACTTTC; cdr3_aa: CASSLISGANVLTF
v_call: TRBV21-1; j_call: TRBJ2-7; d_call: NA; clone_size: NA; cdr3_nt: TGTGCCAGCAGCCCCGGTGGGGGGCAGGGGAGGGCCTACGAGCAGTACTTC; cdr3_aa: CASSPGGGQGRAYEQYF
v_call: TRBV5-6; j_call: TRBJ2-3; d_call: TRBD2; clone_size: NA; cdr3_nt: TGTGCCAGCAGCCGGAAGACTAGCGGGAGGGCGACAGATACGCAGTATTTT; cdr3_aa: CASSRKTSGRATDTQYF
v_call: TRBV27; j_call: TRBJ2-2; d_call: TRBD1; clone_size: NA; cdr3_nt: TGTGCCAGCAGCCCGGACAGGGTCACCGGGGAGCTGTTTTTT; cdr3_aa: CASSPDRVTGELFF